What follows are 7 T cell receptor beta chains derived from one specimen sequenced in a study of spatial heterogeneity in lung cancer (dated by TCRdb to about 2019). Libraries were prepared through 5' RACE. Sequencer: NextSeq 500. Using fastp at Q25 and MiXCR, TCRdb reprocessed the public reads and kept productive beta chains. When rows share a CDR3 protein, they turn into one entry using the most common DNA and genes. Here the sample has tens of thousands of distinct CDR3 sequences; around 10% occur a single time. The ten biggest clones cover less than 9% of the sample. What this sample's time point label stands for: sample taken at primary tumor resection. Whole RNA extracted from tumor and nontumor lung tissue, or from cryopreserved PBMC samples, was used for TCR sequencing without cell sorting. Sequences were derived from PBMCs, sampled at surgery. These receptors all come from a male donor with early-stage non-small cell lung cancer.

This sequence joins TRBV4-3 and TRBJ2-7; the match to TRBD1 covers 10 bases. The CDR3 has 16 amino acids. The V segment lost 0 bases and the J segment 5 bases; nucleotides outside the gene matches: 7. CDR1 is LGHNA and CDR2 is YSLEER in the germline V gene. CDR3 nucleotide sequence: TGCGCCAGCAGCCAAGATGAGGGGACAGGGGTCAACGAGCAGTACTTC. It encodes CASSQDEGTGVNEQYF.

This clonotype was detected ten times or more. The chain is built from TRBV29-1 and TRBJ2-5; the D gene is possibly TRBD2 (5 bases). Deletions cut 2 bases from V and 2 bases from J, with 9 bases between. Germline assignment: CDR1 SQVTM and CDR2 ANQGSEA. The CDR3 sequence is 13 residues long. Here the CDR3 DNA reads TGCAGCGTTGAATACCGGGGACAAGAGACCCAGTACTTC. This gives the protein CSVEYRGQETQYF.

This clonotype was recorded a few times. The chain couples TRBV28 to TRBJ2-5, with TRBD1 identical over 8 bases. This CDR3 is built from 14 residues. Germline V gene lookup returns CDR1 MDHEN and CDR2 SYDVKM. The junction had 6 bases not matched to a gene; V was cut back by 4 bases and J by 5 bases. The CDR3 loop is CASSSGQAEETQYF. CDR3 nucleotides: TGTGCCAGCAGTTCGGGACAGGCTGAGGAGACCCAGTACTTC.

This clonotype was found many times. The CDR3 spells CASGTSGYEQYF. Written as DNA, the CDR3 is TGTGCCAGCGGGACTAGCGGGTACGAGCAGTACTTC. This chain links TRBV6-2 or TRBV6-3 with TRBJ2-7; 12 bases are shared with TRBD2. The J segment lost 4 bases and the V segment lost 8 bases, leaving 0 bases of the junction unmatched. Per germline, CDR1 MNHEY and CDR2 SVGEGT. The CDR3 runs 12 residues.

This clonotype was counted a few times. The V and J genes are TRBV29-1 and TRBJ1-2; D unclear. CDR1 and CDR2 from the germline V gene are SQVTM and ANQGSEA. The CDR3 loop spans 14 amino acids. Trimming removed 6 bases from V and 2 bases from J, with 16 bases in between. The CDR3 DNA sequence: TGCAGCGTCGCGTCGACGGCAACCAACTATGGCTACACCTTC. Its protein is CSVASTATNYGYTF.

This clonotype has only a few counts. The J gene is TRBJ2-7, the V gene TRBV28; 12 bases are a match to TRBD2. CDR1 MDHEN and CDR2 SYDVKM come from the germline V gene. CDR3 size: 15 residues. J gave up 11 bases and V 6 bases, and 14 bases lay outside the gene matches. The CDR3 sequence: CASSLGLAGLKSEYF. As DNA, the CDR3 is TGTGCCAGCAGCCTGGGACTAGCGGGTCTCAAGTCGGAGTACTTC.

This clonotype was counted many times. The chain joins TRBV29-1 to TRBJ2-7, with D possibly being TRBD1 (5 bases). Germline lookup yields CDR1 SQVTM and CDR2 ANQGSEA. Trimming pared 4 bases from V and 3 bases from J, leaving 10 bases between. The CDR3 is 12 residues long. Here the CDR3 reads CSVAPTDYEQYF. For the CDR3, the DNA is TGCAGCGTTGCCCCGACAGACTACGAGCAGTACTTC.